This TCR beta chain was sequenced for a study of shared clonotypes between healthy human individuals. Notes on the study in general: Clonotypes not shared had lower generation probabilities than those common to all four donors.

This clone has ten or more counts. Its specificity is not known. Trimming cost V 0 bases and J 6 bases, with 11 bases left between them. The germline V gene has CDR1 LNHNV and CDR2 YYDKDF (reference sequence). The length of the CDR3 is 14 residues. The table came from immunoSEQ multiplex PCR; TCRdb's copy has only in-frame clones and leaves some out. The sample records about 710,000 clones, around 73% being singletons. The donors, all of them Caucasian adults, lived in Nashville, Tennessee. Both subsets, CD45RA+ naive and CD45RA-negative memory, were split from the CD4+ cells. The specimen was memory CD4+ T cells sorted from blood. This sample's subset: CD45RA-negative fraction. The chain joins TRBV15 to TRBJ1-1, with D possibly matching TRBD1 (5 bases). This TCR was sampled from a woman in her twenties or thirties in good health. CDR3 sequence (DNA): TGTGCCACCAGCAGAGAAGACAGTTCATCTGAAGCTTTCTTT. It specifies CATSREDSSSEAFF.